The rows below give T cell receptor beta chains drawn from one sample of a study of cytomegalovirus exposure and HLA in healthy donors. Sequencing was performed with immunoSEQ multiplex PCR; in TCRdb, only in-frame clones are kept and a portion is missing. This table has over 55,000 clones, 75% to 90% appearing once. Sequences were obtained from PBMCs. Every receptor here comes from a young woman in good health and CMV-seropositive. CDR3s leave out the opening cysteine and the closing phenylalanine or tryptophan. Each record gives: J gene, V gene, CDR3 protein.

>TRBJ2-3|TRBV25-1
ASSGAPAPSTDTQY
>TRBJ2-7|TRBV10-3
AISVEENYYEQY
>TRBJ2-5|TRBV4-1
AKVEGQQQETQY
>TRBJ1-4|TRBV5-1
ASSFSGGSEKLF
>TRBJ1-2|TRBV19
ASTSKTLYYGYT
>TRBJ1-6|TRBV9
ASSPGQGFSPLH
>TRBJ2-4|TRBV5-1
ASRAGTSGRLYTQY
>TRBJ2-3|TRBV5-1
ASSQEPTDTQY
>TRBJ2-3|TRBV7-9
ASSSSFLLAGGDSTQY
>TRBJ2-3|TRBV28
ASSLQDTQY
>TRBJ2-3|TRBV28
ASSREGTGDTQY
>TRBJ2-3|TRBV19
ASSLRTEFTDTQY
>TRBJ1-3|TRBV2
ASSSGTGGSYVTIY
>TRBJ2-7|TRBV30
AWENRGSSYEQY
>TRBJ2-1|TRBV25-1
ASTSRIYNEQF
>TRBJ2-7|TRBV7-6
ASSLVRNNRPEQY
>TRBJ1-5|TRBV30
AWSMGLSQPQH
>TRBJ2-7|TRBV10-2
ASSADSTYEQY
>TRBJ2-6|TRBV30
AWTLSGANVLT
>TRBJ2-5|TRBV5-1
ASSSGQGRETQY
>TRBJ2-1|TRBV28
ASSLFLRIAGENEQF
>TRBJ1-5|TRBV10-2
ASSESIFRLLGQPQH
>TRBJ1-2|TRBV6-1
ASSESGYGYT
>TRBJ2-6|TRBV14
ASSQEPGALSGANVLT
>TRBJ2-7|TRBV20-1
SAFDGYEQY
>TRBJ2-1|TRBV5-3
ARSGGRSVVNEQF
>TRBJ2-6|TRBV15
ATSRDVDREPSGANVLT
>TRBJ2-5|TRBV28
ASNSQGSGARETQY
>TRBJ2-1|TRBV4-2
ASSQDGTSGRNEQF
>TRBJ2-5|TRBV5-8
ASSLGEGGMTETQY
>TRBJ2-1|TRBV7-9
ASSFPPPSDEQF
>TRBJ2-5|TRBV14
ASSPGLAGRGLETQY
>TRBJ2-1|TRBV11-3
ASSRMGGSDNEQF
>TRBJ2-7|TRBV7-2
ASSLNIGTPYEQY
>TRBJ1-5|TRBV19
ASSRRGTNQPQH
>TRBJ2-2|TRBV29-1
SVDSTASGSPGELF
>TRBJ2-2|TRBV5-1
ASSGLGQGGPGELF
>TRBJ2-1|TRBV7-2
ASSLGRPPNEQF
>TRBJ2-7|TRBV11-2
ASRGTSGRYEQY
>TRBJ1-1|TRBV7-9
ASSLEQGTEAF
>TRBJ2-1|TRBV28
ASSSAGLAGGPHEQF
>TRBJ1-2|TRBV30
AWSVAGGARYGYT
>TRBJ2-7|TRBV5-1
ASSRLDRGNEQY
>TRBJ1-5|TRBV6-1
ASSRQGAPNQPQH
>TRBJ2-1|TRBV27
ASRGGQVFYNEQF
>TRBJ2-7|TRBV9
ASSAGGLAGVIEQY
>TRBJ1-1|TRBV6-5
AARAADTEAF
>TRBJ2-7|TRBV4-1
ASSQDRGAYEQY